This is a list of T cell receptor beta chains from one sample in a study of cytomegalovirus exposure and HLA in healthy donors. Only in-frame clones appear in the TCRdb table, and some are missing; sequencing was by immunoSEQ multiplex PCR. The sample lists under 130,000 clones; less than 75% were seen once. Sequencing used PBMCs. The receptors originated from a middle-aged man in good health and CMV-seropositive. The CDR3 runs from the conserved cysteine through the conserved F or W. D genes are given only for firm matches. Expanded clones get a size class; other rows say once, few or many, or leave the size out.

v_gene	len	abundance	d_gene	j_gene	CDR3aa	CDR3nt
TRBV2	14	.	.	TRBJ1-4	CASSVQVRNEKLFF	TGTGCCAGCAGTGTACAGGTTCGGAATGAAAAACTGTTTTTT
TRBV15	16	.	TRBD1	TRBJ1-1	CATSRDGTVMNTEAFF	TGTGCCACCAGCAGAGATGGGACAGTCATGAACACTGAAGCTTTCTTT
TRBV4-1	13	once	.	TRBJ1-4	CASSPRRDEKLFF	TGCGCCAGCAGCCCCCGCAGGGATGAAAAACTGTTTTTT
TRBV18	16	.	TRBD1	TRBJ2-1	CASSPPTGTGVNEQFF	TGTGCCAGCTCACCACCGACCGGGACAGGGGTGAATGAGCAGTTCTTC
TRBV7-3	15	few	.	TRBJ2-2	CASSLNSIGTGELFF	TGTGCCAGCAGCTTAAATAGTATTGGCACCGGGGAGCTGTTTTTT
TRBV9	17	.	.	TRBJ1-3	CASSVGYQGSSGNTIYF	TGTGCCAGCAGCGTAGGTTACCAGGGTTCCTCTGGAAACACCATATATTTT
TRBV10-2	13	once	.	TRBJ1-2	CASSTGGGDGYTF	TGCGCCAGCAGCACAGGCGGAGGGGATGGCTACACCTTC
TRBV5-1	15	.	.	TRBJ2-1	CASSLAESSYNEQFF	TGCGCCAGCAGCTTAGCGGAGAGCTCCTACAATGAGCAGTTCTTC
TRBV28	12	.	.	TRBJ1-1	CASSLSPAEAFF	TGTGCCAGCAGCCTGTCCCCTGCGGAAGCTTTCTTT
TRBV7-2	14	few	.	TRBJ2-5	CASSFAGLQETQYF	TGTGCCAGCAGCTTTGCGGGACTTCAAGAGACCCAGTACTTC
TRBV4-3	15	.	TRBD1	TRBJ1-4	CASSQQTGEEEKLFF	TGCGCCAGCAGCCAACAGACAGGGGAAGAAGAAAAACTGTTTTTT
TRBV2	14	.	.	TRBJ1-2	CASSPDRLAEGYTF	TGTGCCAGCAGCCCGGACCGCTTAGCGGAGGGCTACACCTTC
TRBV5-6	14	.	TRBD1	TRBJ2-1	CASSWGTGANEQFF	TGTGCCAGCAGCTGGGGGACAGGGGCGAATGAGCAGTTCTTC
TRBV28	17	.	TRBD1	TRBJ1-2	CASSLVFGTGGSYGYTF	TGTGCCAGCAGTTTAGTTTTCGGGACAGGGGGATCTTATGGCTACACCTTC
TRBV7-9	14	few	.	TRBJ1-5	CASSLDFNNQPQHF	TGTGCCAGCAGTCTAGATTTTAACAATCAGCCCCAGCATTTT
TRBV21-1	12	.	.	TRBJ2-2	CASPKEPGELFF	TGTGCCAGCCCAAAAGAGCCCGGGGAGCTGTTTTTT
TRBV30	14	few	.	TRBJ2-3	CAWSLGESTDTQYF	TGTGCCTGGAGTTTAGGAGAGAGCACAGATACGCAGTATTTT
TRBV28	15	.	.	TRBJ1-1	CASPPLGGRGTEAFF	TGTGCCAGCCCCCCTCTCGGGGGAAGGGGCACTGAAGCTTTCTTT
TRBV4-2	15	.	TRBD1	TRBJ2-7	CASSQEGQGVYEQYF	TGTGCCAGCAGCCAAGAGGGACAGGGGGTTTACGAGCAGTACTTC
TRBV10-1	19	.	TRBD2	TRBJ2-1	CASSEGRLAGPLGHNEQFF	TGCGCCAGCAGTGAGGGGAGGCTAGCGGGACCTTTAGGCCACAATGAGCAGTTCTTC